The rows below give T cell receptor beta chains drawn from one sample of a study of lymphopenia after photon versus proton radiotherapy. Sequencing was performed with immunoSEQ multiplex PCR; in TCRdb, only in-frame clones are kept and a portion is missing. The sample holds tens of thousands of clones; about 83% are singletons and the top ten take roughly a quarter. The sample here was peripheral blood, taken from a patient treated with proton-based radiotherapy. These receptors all come from a woman in her seventies with pancreatic cancer. CDR3s include the opening cysteine and the closing phenylalanine or tryptophan. The D gene is left open where the match is weak. Clone size is given for some rows only: seen once, a few or many times, or a class if the clone is expanded.

J gene	clone size	V gene	D gene	CDR3 protein	CDR3 DNA
TRBJ1-1	.	TRBV7-2	.	CASSLTGARTEAFF	TGTGCCAGCAGCTTAACGGGGGCCAGGACTGAAGCTTTCTTT
TRBJ1-2	.	TRBV18	.	CASSPADSYYGYTF	TGTGCCAGCTCACCAGCGGACAGCTACTATGGCTACACCTTC
TRBJ1-2	.	TRBV7-2	.	CASSLELFHGYTF	TGTGCCAGCAGCTTAGAGCTGTTTCATGGCTACACCTTC
TRBJ1-5	.	TRBV4-2	.	CASSPSKGASNQPQHF	TGTGCCAGCAGCCCTTCTAAAGGGGCTAGCAATCAGCCCCAGCATTTT
TRBJ2-1	.	TRBV4-1	.	CASSQEISSYNEQFF	TGCGCCAGCAGCCAAGAGATTTCCTCCTACAATGAGCAGTTCTTC
TRBJ1-1	.	TRBV27	TRBD1	CASNPRQGDTEAFF	TGTGCCAGCAACCCGAGACAGGGGGACACTGAAGCTTTCTTT
TRBJ1-2	.	TRBV18	.	CASSPPLQNGYTF	TGTGCCAGCTCACCTCCATTACAGAATGGCTACACCTTC
TRBJ2-5	few	TRBV5-1	.	CASSPSGGETQYF	TGCGCCAGCAGCCCTTCCGGCGGGGAGACCCAGTACTTC
TRBJ2-5	once	TRBV7-3	.	CASSFEPTGVKTQYF	TGTGCCAGCAGCTTCGAACCGACTGGCGTAAAGACCCAGTACTTC
TRBJ2-5	once	TRBV7-3	.	CASSSTSFETQYF	TGTGCCAGCAGCTCGACTAGTTTCGAGACCCAGTACTTC
TRBJ1-5	.	TRBV28	TRBD1	CASSFARGPGQPQHF	TGTGCCAGCAGTTTCGCAAGGGGGCCAGGACAGCCCCAGCATTTT
TRBJ2-1	.	TRBV4-1	.	CASSPIGREDNNEQFF	TGCGCCAGCAGCCCGATCGGTAGGGAAGACAACAATGAGCAGTTCTTC
TRBJ1-2	.	TRBV7-9	.	CASSLTGTKLGYTF	TGTGCCAGCAGCTTAACGGGGACAAAGCTAGGCTACACCTTC
TRBJ1-6	.	TRBV19	.	CASSRAGTDNSPLHF	TGTGCCAGTAGTAGGGCCGGGACGGATAATTCACCCCTCCACTTT
TRBJ2-5	once	TRBV28	.	CASSFRQGYQETQYF	TGTGCCAGCAGTTTTAGGCAGGGGTACCAAGAGACCCAGTACTTC
TRBJ2-5	.	TRBV4-2	.	CASSALGETQYF	TGTGCCAGCAGCGCCCTTGGAGAGACCCAGTACTTC
TRBJ1-5	.	TRBV28	TRBD1	CASSLFGTGVSGNQPQHF	TGTGCCAGCAGTTTATTTGGGACAGGGGTATCAGGCAATCAGCCCCAGCATTTT
TRBJ2-1	.	TRBV4-2	.	CASRLGVEQFF	TGTGCCAGCAGACTAGGGGTGGAGCAGTTCTTC
TRBJ1-2	.	TRBV28	.	CASSLVRSDGYTF	TGTGCCAGCAGTTTAGTCCGCAGTGATGGCTACACCTTC
TRBJ2-5	.	TRBV29-1	.	CSVPDRGSGSSKETQYF	TGCAGCGTCCCCGACAGGGGAAGCGGGAGTAGCAAGGAGACCCAGTACTTC
TRBJ2-7	once	TRBV7-8	TRBD1	CASSEWTGSNEQYF	TGTGCCAGCAGCGAATGGACAGGGTCCAACGAGCAGTACTTC
TRBJ1-2	.	TRBV6-1	.	CASSGRANYGYTF	TGTGCCAGCAGCGGACGTGCTAACTATGGCTACACCTTC